The source of this T cell receptor beta chain is a study of OX40 agonist ivuxolimab in advanced cancers. Study in general: Prior checkpoint blockade (anti-PD-1, anti-PD-L1 or anti-CTLA-4) was permitted; under 50% had it. Study observations and caveats: Within 6 weeks, CD4+ and CD8+ blood T cells expanded clonally at 0.1 to 3.0 mg/kg. On average, CD8+ T cells showed a greater number of expanded clones than CD4+.

About this clone itself: What it binds is unknown.

Method: immunoSEQ multiplex PCR; TCRdb's copy keeps in-frame clones and lacks some. This sample has approximately 61,000 clones, with about 90% found just once. Trimming pared 0 bases from V and 2 bases from J, leaving 8 bases between. The CDR3 totals 14 residues. Germline V gene data show CDR1 as LNHNV and CDR2 as YYDKDF (reference sequence). Exclusion applied to patients with autoimmune disease history or systemic immunosuppression. The rearrangement joins TRBV15 to TRBJ2-7; D uncertain. The source was CD4+ or CD8+ T cells sorted from blood, collected in a trial of the OX40 agonist ivuxolimab. This sequence originates from an adult with an advanced solid tumor such as melanoma, head and neck, liver or kidney cancer. The CDR3 DNA reads TGTGCCACCAGCAGAGATCTAGGGCCCTACGAGCAGTACTTC. Its protein is CATSRDLGPYEQYF.